Shown below are 31 T cell receptor beta chains from a single sample sequenced in a study of blood T cell repertoires in COVID-19 (dated by TCRdb to 2020 to 2022). Receptor amplification or capture employed the immunoSEQ multiplex PCR assay. This immuneACCESS table, as held by TCRdb, lists in-frame sequences with V and J called but not all clones. Of the missing ones, under half trace to an unresolved V gene in checked studies; the others have no known cause. The sample records approximately 250,000 clones, approximately 86% of which are singletons. Of the sample, 5.2% falls within the top ten clones. The sequencing input was peripheral blood. These receptors were collected from a woman aged 55-70 years with COVID-19, enrolled during active disease.

V is TRBV19 and J is TRBJ1-1; no firm D call. The V end lost 7 bases, the J end lost 4 bases, and 13 bases lay between the germline ends. This CDR3 spans 13 amino acids. Germline V gene sequence: CDR1 LNHDA, CDR2 SQIVND (reference sequence). The CDR3 DNA is TGTGCCAGTACCCTAGCAGTGGCCACTGAAGCTTTCTTT. It codes for CASTLAVATEAFF. The full variable domain, its missing parts supplied by reference TRBV19 and TRBJ1-1, is DGGITQSPKYLFRKEGQNVTLSCEQNLNHDAMYWYRQDPGQGLRLIYYSQIVNDFQKGDIAEGYSVSREKKESFPLTVTSAQKNPTAFYLCASTLAVATEAFFGQGTRLTVV.

The count of this clone is one. The chain joins TRBV19 to TRBJ1-1; the D gene is possibly TRBD1 (6 bases). Germline V gene lookup returns CDR1 LNHDA and CDR2 SQIVND (reference sequence). Trimming removed 5 bases at V and 3 bases at J, with 13 bases between. The CDR3 extends over 14 amino acids. The CDR3 protein is CASSRTGMDTEAFF. The CDR3 DNA reads as TGTGCCAGTAGTCGTACAGGGATGGACACTGAAGCTTTCTTT.

The chain has TRBV24-1 and TRBJ2-1, with D possibly matching TRBD1 (6 bases). Germline lookup yields CDR1 KGHDR and CDR2 SFDVKD. The CDR3 is 13 residues long. V lost 3 bases, J lost 6 bases, and 8 bases lay in between. The CDR3, as DNA: TGTGCCACCAGTGATAGGGACACCAATGAGCAGTTCTTC. The encoded protein is CATSDRDTNEQFF.

This sequence joins TRBV3-1 (or the pseudogene TRBV3-2) and TRBJ2-3, with 11 bases that match TRBD1. V gave up 6 bases and J gave up 2 bases; unmatched junction bases: 28. The length of the CDR3 is 23 residues. The germline CDR1 and CDR2 sequences are LGHDT and YNNKEL (reference sequence). This CDR3 is CASRAPRDRGSKALRRNTDTQYF. The CDR3, as DNA: TGTGCCAGCAGGGCACCTAGGGACAGGGGGTCAAAGGCTCTCCGCCGGAACACAGATACGCAGTATTTT.

The chain uses TRBV9 and TRBJ2-2, with a possible D match to TRBD2 (6 bases). Germline-derived CDR1 and CDR2 are SGDLS and YYNGEE. This CDR3 spans 15 amino acids. Trimming cost V 0 bases and J 2 bases, with 8 bases left between them. CDR3 nucleotides: TGTGCCAGCAGCGTAGGCGGGATCAACACCGGGGAGCTGTTTTTT. It codes for CASSVGGINTGELFF.

V and J are TRBV2 and TRBJ1-4; possible D gene TRBD1, 6 bases. There are 14 residues in the CDR3. The germline gives CDR1 SNHLY, CDR2 FYNNEI. V dropped 5 bases and J dropped 6 bases, with 13 bases sitting between them. CDR3 protein: CASSIDRFDEKLFF. The DNA for the CDR3 is TGTGCCAGCAGTATCGACAGGTTCGATGAAAAACTGTTTTTT.

This clone has a handful of counts. In DNA form, the CDR3 reads TGTGCCAGCAGTAAGGACAGGGGCGGCAATCAGCCCCAGCATTTT. This gives the protein CASSKDRGGNQPQHF. The genes are TRBV27 and TRBJ1-5, with TRBD1 matching 9 bases. The CDR3 totals 15 residues. Looked up from germline, CDR1 is MNHEY and CDR2 is SMNVEV (reference sequence). V gave up 5 bases and J gave up 2 bases; unmatched junction bases: 4.

The chain carries TRBV7-9 and TRBJ2-1; tentative D call: TRBD2 (6 bases). CDR3 length equals 14 residues. Trimming shortened V by 7 bases and J by 5 bases, and 15 bases separated the two germline ends. Per germline, CDR1 SEHNR and CDR2 FQNEAQ (reference sequence). The CDR3 DNA sequence: TGTGCCAGCATCCGGGGGAGCCTCGACAATGAGCAGTTCTTC. Translating it yields CASIRGSLDNEQFF.

This chain links TRBV5-6 with TRBJ1-6; the D gene is possibly TRBD1 (5 bases). The CDR3 is 14 amino acids. CDR1 and CDR2 (germline): SGHDT, YYEEEE. Deletions cut 1 base from V and 7 bases from J, with 9 bases between. The CDR3 bases are TGTGCCAGCAGCTTGCGTCAGGGCAATTCACCCCTCCACTTT. Its translation is CASSLRQGNSPLHF. Full variable domain (missing parts from reference TRBV5-6 and TRBJ1-6): DAGVTQSPTHLIKTRGQQVTLRCSPKSGHDTVSWYQQALGQGPQFIFQYYEEEERQRGNFPDRFSGHQFPNYSSELNVNALLLGDSALYLCASSLRQGNSPLHFGNGTRLTVT.

V is TRBV19 and J is TRBJ2-3; 8 positions agree with TRBD1. The CDR3 runs to 16 residues. J gave up 6 bases and V 5 bases, and 13 bases lay outside the gene matches. Per the germline V gene, CDR1 is LNHDA and CDR2 is SQIVND (reference sequence). Here the CDR3 reads CASSVGGQVGTDTQYF. The CDR3 DNA is TGTGCCAGTAGTGTGGGGGGACAGGTGGGTACGGATACGCAGTATTTT.

The chain is built from TRBV19 and TRBJ1-5; maybe TRBD1 (5 bases). This CDR3 region has 13 residues. In germline, CDR1 is LNHDA, CDR2 SQIVND (reference sequence). V dropped 3 bases and J dropped 6 bases, with 9 bases sitting between them. CDR3 protein: CASSMGGSQPQHF. DNA of the CDR3: TGTGCCAGTAGTATGGGGGGTAGTCAGCCCCAGCATTTT. Full variable domain (outside the CDR3, taken from reference TRBV19 and TRBJ1-5): DGGITQSPKYLFRKEGQNVTLSCEQNLNHDAMYWYRQDPGQGLRLIYYSQIVNDFQKGDIAEGYSVSREKKESFPLTVTSAQKNPTAFYLCASSMGGSQPQHFGDGTRLSIL.

The J gene is TRBJ1-2, the V gene TRBV2; 8 bases are shared with TRBD1. This CDR3 has 13 residues. J gave up 7 bases and V 6 bases, and 7 bases lay outside the gene matches. The germline gives CDR1 SNHLY, CDR2 FYNNEI. The CDR3 sequence: CASRTDRAAGYTF. The CDR3 DNA reads as TGTGCCAGCAGAACGGACAGGGCGGCTGGCTACACCTTC.

The chain uses TRBV5-1 and TRBJ2-2, with 8 positions matching TRBD2. The CDR3 has 14 amino acids. The germline V gene has CDR1 SGHRS and CDR2 YFSETQ. V dropped 4 bases and J dropped 6; count of bases not matched to a gene: 5. CDR3 bases: TGCGCCAGCAGCGTCCAACTAGCGGCCGGGGAGCTGTTTTTT. This translates into CASSVQLAAGELFF. Full variable domain (rest looked up from reference TRBV5-1 and TRBJ2-2): KAGVTQTPRYLIKTRGQQVTLSCSPISGHRSVSWYQQTPGQGLQFLFEYFSETQRNKGNFPGRFSGRQFSNSRSEMNVSTLELGDSALYLCASSVQLAAGELFFGEGSRLTVL.

CDR3 coding DNA: TGTGCCAGCAGCCAACTGGACAGAGAGAATTCACCCCTCCACTTT. Its translation: CASSQLDRENSPLHF. The chain carries TRBV4-2 and TRBJ1-6, with D tentatively TRBD1 (6 bases). There are 15 residues in the CDR3. Trimming shortened V by 2 bases and J by 7 bases, and 12 bases separated the two germline ends. Germline V gene sequence: CDR1 LGHNA, CDR2 YNFKEQ.

V gene TRBV4-1 combines with J gene TRBJ1-3; D perhaps matches TRBD1 (5 bases). CDR1 is MGHRA and CDR2 is YSYEKL in the germline V gene. CDR3 length: 16 residues. Trimming took off 4 bases at V and 0 bases at J, with 13 bases between the two ends. The chain's CDR3 is CASSRLQVTSGNTIYF. DNA of the CDR3: TGCGCCAGCAGCCGGCTACAGGTTACCTCTGGAAACACCATATATTTT.

V gene TRBV11-2 combines with J gene TRBJ1-6; 7 bases align to TRBD1. CDR1 and CDR2 (germline): SGHAT, FQNNGV. J gave up 2 bases and V 1 base, and 11 bases lay outside the gene matches. The CDR3 sequence is 19 residues long. CDR3 protein: CASSLGTTGYYTYNSPLHF. The CDR3 coding sequence is TGTGCCAGCAGCTTAGGGACGACAGGGTACTATACCTATAATTCACCCCTCCACTTT.

CDR3 nucleotide sequence: TGTGCCAGCACCCCATCGGCTACCCGGGACAATGAGCAGTTCTTC. Translation: CASTPSATRDNEQFF. The chain links TRBV7-2 to TRBJ2-1; D is ambiguous. The germline gives CDR1 SGHTA, CDR2 FQGNSA. The CDR3 runs 15 residues. Trimming stripped 7 bases from V and 5 bases from J, with 18 bases between.

This chain connects TRBV29-1 to TRBJ1-4; 9 positions agree with TRBD1. V lost 6 bases to trimming and J lost 8 bases; unmatched junction nucleotides: 7. This CDR3 spans 13 amino acids. CDR1 is SQVTM and CDR2 is ANQGSEA in the germline V gene. The CDR3 nucleotides are TGCAGCGTCCCCGGACAGGGGAAGGAAAAACTGTTTTTT. Translation: CSVPGQGKEKLFF.

V usage is TRBV24-1 and J usage is TRBJ2-7; D may be TRBD2 (6 bases). Germline V lookup: CDR1 KGHDR, CDR2 SFDVKD. The ends were cut back, 3 bases at V and 3 bases at J, with 20 bases in the middle. This CDR3 has 17 residues. For the CDR3, the DNA is TGTGCCACCAGTGATCGGTTCGGGACTCACTACCTCTACGAGCAGTACTTC. This codes for CATSDRFGTHYLYEQYF.

The chain joins TRBV9 to TRBJ2-7, with TRBD1 as a possible D gene (6 bases). CDR1 is SGDLS, CDR2 YYNGEE, per germline. The CDR3 runs 15 residues. The V end lost 3 bases, the J end lost 2 bases, and 15 bases lay between the germline ends. CDR3: CASSASTGSPYEQYF. CDR3 sequence (DNA): TGTGCCAGCAGCGCCTCAACAGGGTCCCCCTACGAGCAGTACTTC.

CDR3 sequence (DNA): TGTGCCAGCTCACCACCGTCTAACACAGGGGGTGCGAGTCAGCCCCAGCATTTT. Protein sequence: CASSPPSNTGGASQPQHF. V is TRBV18 and J is TRBJ1-5, with 8 nucleotides matching TRBD1. V trimming: 0 bases; J trimming: 6 bases; junction bases outside the gene matches: 13. Germline V gene sequence: CDR1 KGHSH, CDR2 LQKENI. The CDR3 runs 18 residues.

V is TRBV30 and J is TRBJ1-4, with D possibly TRBD1 on 6 matching bases. Trimming cost V 4 bases and J 7 bases, with 10 bases left between them. The CDR3 extends over 12 amino acids. The germline V gene has CDR1 GTSNPN and CDR2 SVGIG (reference sequence). The CDR3 DNA reads as TGTGCCTGGACAGGGGAGGGTGAAAAACTGTTTTTT. Its translation: CAWTGEGEKLFF.

V and J are TRBV7-9 and TRBJ2-2; 9 positions match TRBD2. The germline V gene has CDR1 SEHNR and CDR2 FQNEAQ (reference sequence). Losses at the gene ends were 5 bases for V and 5 bases for J; bases not matched to a gene: 6. This CDR3 is built from 15 residues. CDR3 coding DNA: TGTGCCAGCAGCCGAGCGGGAGGAGGGACCGGGGAGCTGTTTTTT. Translating it yields CASSRAGGGTGELFF.

The rearrangement links TRBV4-2 to TRBJ1-1; weak D call: TRBD1 (6 bases). The CDR3 contains 16 residues. Germline V gene lookup returns CDR1 LGHNA and CDR2 YNFKEQ. V lost 0 bases and J lost 5, with 16 bases in between. The CDR3 coding sequence is TGTGCCAGCAGCCAAGAGGTAGGGGGGGAGAGGACTGAAGCTTTCTTT. Translating gives CASSQEVGGERTEAFF.

The table lists this clone with a count of one. V is TRBV29-1 and J is TRBJ2-4; TRBD1 aligns across 7 bases. The CDR3 covers 14 residues. V was clipped by 1 base and J by 4 bases; unmatched bases: 4. Germline V gene data show CDR1 as SQVTM and CDR2 as ANQGSEA. CDR3 amino acids: CSVEGGDSKNIQYF. As DNA, the CDR3 is TGCAGCGTTGAAGGAGGGGACAGTAAAAACATTCAGTACTTC.

The genes are TRBV19 and TRBJ1-1; possibly TRBD1 for D (6 bases). The CDR3 consists of 15 residues. The germline V and J ends were trimmed by 5 bases and 1 base, with 14 bases remaining between them. In germline, CDR1 is LNHDA, CDR2 SQIVND (reference sequence). The CDR3 DNA is TGTGCCAGTAGTCACGAGGGGACATCGAACACTGAAGCTTTCTTT. It codes for CASSHEGTSNTEAFF.

The V call is TRBV14, the J call TRBJ2-6, with D perhaps matching TRBD2 (6 bases). Looked up from germline, CDR1 is SGHDN and CDR2 is FVKESK. The CDR3 runs to 17 residues. With 0 bases removed from V and 2 bases from J, the gap between germline ends came to 11 bases. CDR3 bases: TGTGCCAGCAGCCAAGATAGGAGGAGGGCTGGGGCCAACGTCCTGACTTTC. This gives the protein CASSQDRRRAGANVLTF.

The genes are TRBV10-3 and TRBJ2-1; TRBD1 aligns across 7 bases. CDR3 length equals 18 residues. The V gene end was trimmed by 2 bases and the J gene end by 2 bases; junction bases not matched to a gene: 12. Germline V gene data show CDR1 as ENHRY and CDR2 as SYGVKD. CDR3 DNA sequence: TGTGCCATCAGTGAGGATAGACAGGGCCGGTGGCCCTACAATGAGCAGTTCTTC. It specifies CAISEDRQGRWPYNEQFF.

The V and J genes are TRBV5-3 and TRBJ1-2, with TRBD1 matching 8 bases. TRBV5-3 is labeled an ORF, and its function is uncertain. V shed 1 base, J shed 6 bases, and the junction held 5 bases outside the gene matches. This CDR3 comprises 14 residues. The chain's CDR3 is CARSLPQGADGYTF. As DNA, the CDR3 is TGTGCCAGAAGCTTGCCTCAGGGGGCGGATGGCTACACCTTC.

V gene TRBV5-4 combines with J gene TRBJ1-4; 9 bases align to TRBD1. This CDR3 is 14 amino acids long. In germline, CDR1 is SGHNT, CDR2 YYREEE (reference sequence). Trimming took 4 bases from V and 8 from J; bases not matched to a gene: 6. CDR3 residues: CASSIRTGVEKLFF. The CDR3, as DNA: TGTGCCAGCAGCATCCGGACAGGGGTGGAAAAACTGTTTTTT.

The rearrangement joins TRBV23-1 to TRBJ1-5; TRBD1 agrees at 7 bases. TRBV23-1 belongs to the ORF category, with a function that is uncertain. The ends lost 0 bases at V and 4 bases at J; junction bases unmatched: 6. This CDR3 is 16 amino acids long. The CDR3: CASSQSGRGLNQPQHF. The DNA of the CDR3 is TGCGCCAGCAGTCAATCGGGTAGGGGGCTAAATCAGCCCCAGCATTTT.